These 17 T cell receptor beta chains were sequenced from one sample in a study of immune heterogeneity within non-small cell lung tumors. The template consisted of bulk tumor genomic DNA, with 600 ng used per sample. Several biopsies were spaced far apart within each primary tumor and obtained as surgery took place. It was patients with untreated, newly diagnosed non-small cell lung cancer who underwent curative surgery. TCR beta CDR3 was amplified by multiplex PCR, first round around 9 cycles, 32 V and 13 J primers. Via MiXCR, TCRdb re-called the multiplex PCR reads, giving one row per CDR3 protein. This sample has 22,000 or so distinct CDR3 sequences, with less than 35% found just once. Material: lung tumor tissue. The receptors shown here come from a man aged 35 to 55 with non-small cell lung cancer.

Details on this clonotype: A much larger clonotype is one base distant, so this may be a read error. The chain joins TRBV19 to TRBJ2-7, with 7 bases that match TRBD2. Per germline, CDR1 LNHDA and CDR2 SQIVND (reference sequence). Losses at the gene ends were 3 bases for V and 2 bases for J; bases not matched to a gene: 13. The CDR3 spans 17 residues. The CDR3 spells CASSIRGSGINPYEQYF. The CDR3 DNA is TGTGCCAGTAGTATTAGGGGAAGCGGGATTAACCCCTACGAGCAGTACTTC.

In its sample, this clonotype was seen many times. DNA of the CDR3: TGTGCCAGCAGTGCGGGACCAAATCAGCCCCAGCATTTT. It yields the protein CASSAGPNQPQHF. V gene TRBV6-4 combines with J gene TRBJ1-5; D is perhaps TRBD1 (5 bases). The CDR3 has 13 amino acids. Germline CDR1 and CDR2: MRHNA and SNTAGT. Trimming removed 4 bases from V and 4 bases from J, with 8 bases in between.

This clonotype was detected only once. A much larger clone sits a single nucleotide away, making a read error possible. The rearrangement joins TRBV5-1 to TRBJ2-2, with D hard to call. CDR3 length: 13 amino acids. The germline V gene encodes CDR1 SGHRS and CDR2 YFSETQ. Trimming removed 5 bases at V and 7 bases at J, with 12 bases between. The CDR3 is CASRETPFGELFF. In DNA form, the CDR3 reads TGCGCCAGCAGAGAGACACCATTCGGGGAGCTGTTTTTT.

This clonotype is termed medium-sized. The chain recombines TRBV29-1 with TRBJ1-1; D unresolved. V lost 6 bases to trimming and J lost 2 bases, with 13 bases between them. CDR1 and CDR2 from the germline V gene are SQVTM and ANQGSEA. The CDR3 contains 13 residues. In nucleotides, the CDR3 is TGCAGCGTACAGCGAGACCGAAACACTGAAGCTTTCTTT. It encodes CSVQRDRNTEAFF.

With respect to this clonotype: A much larger clone sits a single nucleotide away, making a read error possible. The gene calls are TRBV6-5 and TRBJ1-6; no clear D. Germline V gene sequence: CDR1 MNHEY, CDR2 SVGAGI. V shed 0 bases and J shed 0 bases, with 6 bases lying between them. The CDR3 is 16 residues long. The CDR3: CASSYSDRSYNSPLHF. DNA of the CDR3: TGTGCCAGCAGTTACTCGGACCGCTCCTATAATTCACCCCTCCACTTT.

This clonotype was seen a few times. This sequence joins TRBV9 and TRBJ2-2; D ambiguous. The CDR3 is 16 residues long. In germline, CDR1 is SGDLS, CDR2 YYNGEE. V lost 0 bases and J lost 6, with 15 bases in between. The CDR3 DNA reads TGTGCCAGCAGCGTAGCTCAGGACCTCTCGTCCGGGGAGCTGTTTTTT. Protein: CASSVAQDLSSGELFF.

A remark on this clonotype: A clone one base away is much larger, so this may be a read error. This chain uses TRBV9 with TRBJ2-7; maybe TRBD2 (6 bases). The CDR3 is made up of 14 amino acids. Trimming removed 4 bases from V and 10 bases from J, with 21 bases in between. Germline loops: CDR1 SGDLS, CDR2 YYNGEE. Here the CDR3 DNA reads TGTGCCAGCAGCCCCGGCGGGGCGAGGTTCGATCAGTACTTC. Its protein is CASSPGGARFDQYF.

Concerning this clonotype: A single base separates this from a much larger clone, so it may be a read error. The chain employs TRBV7-8 and TRBJ1-5; D gene unclear. The V gene's germline CDR1 is SGHVS and CDR2 FQNEAQ. The CDR3 runs 14 residues. In nucleotides, the CDR3 is TGTGCCAGAAGCTCGCAGAGTAACAATCAGCCCCAGCATTTT. The encoded protein is CARSSQSNNQPQHF.

This clonotype has a count of ten or more. J is TRBJ2-2 and V is TRBV18; 12 bases fit TRBD2. The CDR3 covers 18 residues. Per the germline V gene, CDR1 is KGHSH and CDR2 is LQKENI. J lost 2 bases, V lost 3 bases, and 7 bases had no gene match. The CDR3, as DNA: TGTGCCAGCTCACCCCGACTAGCGGGGGCGGGAAACACCGGGGAGCTGTTTTTT. Protein sequence: CASSPRLAGAGNTGELFF.

J is TRBJ2-1 and V is TRBV12-3 or TRBV12-4; a weak D match, TRBD2 (6 bases). CDR3 length equals 14 residues. V was pared by 9 bases and J by 4 bases, with 16 bases between. CDR3 region: CASTRGTSYNEQFF. The CDR3, as DNA: TGTGCCAGTACCCGCGGGACGAGTTACAATGAGCAGTTCTTC.

On this clonotype itself: A much larger clone sits a single nucleotide away, making a read error possible. CDR3 in DNA: TGTGACACCAGCAGGGTGACCCCCACCTCCTACAATGAGCAGTTCTTC. This encodes CDTSRVTPTSYNEQFF. The chain employs TRBV24-1 and TRBJ2-1, with D possibly being TRBD1 (5 bases). The germline V gene has CDR1 KGHDR and CDR2 SFDVKD. The CDR3 loop spans 16 amino acids.

This clonotype occurred a few times. V is TRBV11-3 and J is TRBJ2-1; the D is unclear. CDR3 length: 14 amino acids. Trimming removed 5 bases from V and 9 bases from J, with 17 bases in between. Germline CDR1 and CDR2: SGHNT and YENEEA. The CDR3 spells CASSLRTWSGEQFF. Here the CDR3 DNA reads TGTGCCAGCAGCCTCCGGACCTGGTCAGGTGAGCAGTTCTTC.

V is TRBV6-1 and J is TRBJ2-3; 9 bases align to TRBD2. The CDR3 is made up of 16 amino acids. V lost 7 bases to trimming and J lost 2 bases; unmatched junction nucleotides: 10. Germline loops: CDR1 MNHNS, CDR2 SASEGT. CDR3 DNA sequence: TGTGCCAGCAACTTCTTTAGCGGGAGTACCACAGATACGCAGTATTTT. Encoded protein: CASNFFSGSTTDTQYF.

This clonotype showed up many times. The rearrangement links TRBV20-1 to TRBJ1-1; D gene unclear. Germline V gene sequence: CDR1 DFQATT, CDR2 SNEGSKA (reference sequence). V lost 6 bases and J lost 3, with 11 bases in between. This CDR3 is 12 amino acids long. CDR3 sequence: CSAYRDHTEAFF. CDR3 DNA sequence: TGCAGTGCCTACCGTGACCACACTGAAGCTTTCTTT.

This clonotype was found once. A much larger clonotype is one base distant, so this may be a read error. The chain is built from TRBV19 and TRBJ2-6; tentatively, D is TRBD1 (8 bases). The CDR3 is made up of 17 amino acids. V lost 7 bases to trimming and J lost 2 bases, with 18 bases between them. Germline-derived CDR1 and CDR2 are LNHDA and SQIVND (reference sequence). CDR3 nucleotide sequence: TGTGCCAGTAACGCCAGGACAGGGAGGGCTGGGGCCAACGTCCTGACTTTC. Translation: CASNARTGRAGANVLTF.

The J gene is TRBJ2-1, the V gene TRBV19; tentative D call: TRBD2 (6 bases). The V gene's germline CDR1 is LNHDA and CDR2 SQIVND (reference sequence). Trimming shortened V by 0 bases and J by 7 bases, and 16 bases separated the two germline ends. There are 16 residues in the CDR3. The CDR3 is CASSIDVRGAGNEQFF. The CDR3 DNA sequence: TGTGCCAGTAGTATAGATGTCCGCGGGGCAGGGAATGAGCAGTTCTTC.

This chain connects TRBV18 to TRBJ1-5; no firm D call. Germline CDR1 reads KGHSH; CDR2 reads LQKENI. V was trimmed by 3 bases and J by 5 bases, leaving 8 bases between them. The CDR3 is made up of 13 amino acids. For the CDR3, the DNA is TGTGCCAGCTCACCGGGAAGGGATCAGCCCCAGCATTTT. It codes for CASSPGRDQPQHF.